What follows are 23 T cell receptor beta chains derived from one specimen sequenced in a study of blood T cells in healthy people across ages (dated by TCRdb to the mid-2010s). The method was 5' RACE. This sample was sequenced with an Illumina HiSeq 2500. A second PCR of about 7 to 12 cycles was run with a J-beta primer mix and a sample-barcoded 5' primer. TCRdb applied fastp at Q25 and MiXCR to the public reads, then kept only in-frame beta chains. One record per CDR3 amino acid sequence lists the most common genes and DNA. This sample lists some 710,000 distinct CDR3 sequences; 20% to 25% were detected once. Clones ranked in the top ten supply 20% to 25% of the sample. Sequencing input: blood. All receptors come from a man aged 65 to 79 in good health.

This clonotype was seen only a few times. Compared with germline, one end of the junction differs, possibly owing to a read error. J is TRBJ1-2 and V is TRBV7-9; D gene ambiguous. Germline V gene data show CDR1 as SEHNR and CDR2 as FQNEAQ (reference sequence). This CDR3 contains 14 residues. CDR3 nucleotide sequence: TGTTCCAGCAGCTTTGAGCGGGTGAACTATGGCTACACCTTC. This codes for CSSSFERVNYGYTF.

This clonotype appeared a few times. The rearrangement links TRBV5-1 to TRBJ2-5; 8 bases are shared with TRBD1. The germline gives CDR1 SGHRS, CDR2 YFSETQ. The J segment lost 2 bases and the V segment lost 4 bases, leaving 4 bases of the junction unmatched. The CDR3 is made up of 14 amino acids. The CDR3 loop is CASSQQGGQETQYF. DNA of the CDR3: TGCGCCAGCAGCCAACAGGGGGGACAAGAGACCCAGTACTTC.

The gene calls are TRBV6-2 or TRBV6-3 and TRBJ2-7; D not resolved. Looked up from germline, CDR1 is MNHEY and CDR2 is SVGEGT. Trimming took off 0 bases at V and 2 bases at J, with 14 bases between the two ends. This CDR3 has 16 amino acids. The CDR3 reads CASSYSAAVFAYEQYF. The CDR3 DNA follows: TGTGCCAGCAGTTACTCGGCGGCAGTCTTCGCCTACGAGCAGTACTTC.

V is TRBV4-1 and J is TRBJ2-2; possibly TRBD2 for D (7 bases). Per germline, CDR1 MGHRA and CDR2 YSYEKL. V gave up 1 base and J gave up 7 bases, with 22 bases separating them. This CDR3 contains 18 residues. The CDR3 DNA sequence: TGCGCCAGCAGCCAAGGAGTAACCCGGCGGGGGCGGGGCGGGGAGCTGTTTTTT. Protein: CASSQGVTRRGRGGELFF.

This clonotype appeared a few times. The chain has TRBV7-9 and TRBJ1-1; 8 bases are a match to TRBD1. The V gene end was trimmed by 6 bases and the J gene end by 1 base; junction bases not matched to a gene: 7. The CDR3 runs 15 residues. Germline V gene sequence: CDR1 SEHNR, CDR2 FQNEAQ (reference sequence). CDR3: CASRPPGTGNTEAFF. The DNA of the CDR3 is TGTGCCAGCAGACCTCCCGGGACAGGGAACACTGAAGCTTTCTTT.

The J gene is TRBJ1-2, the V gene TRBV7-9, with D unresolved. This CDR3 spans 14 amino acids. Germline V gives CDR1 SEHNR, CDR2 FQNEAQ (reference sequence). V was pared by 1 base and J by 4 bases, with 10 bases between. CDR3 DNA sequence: TGTGCCAGCAGCTTAGAGGCCGACCTCTATGGCTACACCTTC. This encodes CASSLEADLYGYTF.

CDR3 bases: TGTGCCAGCAGTTTTAGGCTCCCCGTAGCCAAAAACATTCAGTACTTC. Translating gives CASSFRLPVAKNIQYF. This chain uses TRBV12-3 or TRBV12-4 with TRBJ2-4; D is unresolved. CDR3 length: 16 residues. Trimming pared 3 bases from V and 0 bases from J, leaving 12 bases between.

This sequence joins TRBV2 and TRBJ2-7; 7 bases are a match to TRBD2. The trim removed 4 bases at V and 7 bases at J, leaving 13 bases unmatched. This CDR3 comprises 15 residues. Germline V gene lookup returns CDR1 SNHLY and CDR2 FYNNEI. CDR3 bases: TGTGCCAGCAGTGTCTCGCGGGAGTCCCTTCGGGAGCAGTACGTC. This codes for CASSVSRESLREQYV.

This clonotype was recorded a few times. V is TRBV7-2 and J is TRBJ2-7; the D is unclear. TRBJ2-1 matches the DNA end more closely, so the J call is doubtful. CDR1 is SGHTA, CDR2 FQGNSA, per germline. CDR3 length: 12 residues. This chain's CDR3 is CASSPAIDEQFF. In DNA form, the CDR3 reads TGTGCCAGCAGCCCGGCTATCGATGAGCAGTTCTTC.

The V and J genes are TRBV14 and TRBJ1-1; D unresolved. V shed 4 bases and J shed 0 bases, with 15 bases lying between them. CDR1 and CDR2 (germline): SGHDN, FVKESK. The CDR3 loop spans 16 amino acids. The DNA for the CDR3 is TGTGCCAGCAGCCTAGGACGGATCGGCTTGAACACTGAAGCTTTCTTT. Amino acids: CASSLGRIGLNTEAFF.

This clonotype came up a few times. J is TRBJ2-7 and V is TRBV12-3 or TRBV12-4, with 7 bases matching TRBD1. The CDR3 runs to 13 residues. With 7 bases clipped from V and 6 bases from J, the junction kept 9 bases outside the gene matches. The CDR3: CASTPGQLTEQYF. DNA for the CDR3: TGTGCCAGCACTCCGGGACAGCTGACCGAGCAGTACTTC.

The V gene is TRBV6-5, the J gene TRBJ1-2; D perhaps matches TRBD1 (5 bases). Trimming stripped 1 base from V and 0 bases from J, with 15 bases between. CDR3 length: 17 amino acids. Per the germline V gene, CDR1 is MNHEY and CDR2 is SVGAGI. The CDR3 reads CASSYFGGTYANYGYTF. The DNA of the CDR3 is TGTGCCAGCAGTTACTTTGGAGGGACCTATGCTAACTATGGCTACACCTTC.

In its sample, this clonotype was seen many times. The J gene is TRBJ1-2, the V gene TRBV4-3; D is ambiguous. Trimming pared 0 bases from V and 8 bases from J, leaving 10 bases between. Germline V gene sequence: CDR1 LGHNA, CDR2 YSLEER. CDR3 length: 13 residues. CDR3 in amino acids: CASSQDEVRGYTF. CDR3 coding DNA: TGCGCCAGCAGCCAAGACGAAGTTAGAGGCTACACCTTC.

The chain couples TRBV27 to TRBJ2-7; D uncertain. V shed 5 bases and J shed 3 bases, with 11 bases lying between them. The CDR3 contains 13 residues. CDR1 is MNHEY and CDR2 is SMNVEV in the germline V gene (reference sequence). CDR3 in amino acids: CASSVPPGYEQYF. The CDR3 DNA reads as TGTGCCAGCAGTGTACCCCCCGGCTACGAGCAGTACTTC.

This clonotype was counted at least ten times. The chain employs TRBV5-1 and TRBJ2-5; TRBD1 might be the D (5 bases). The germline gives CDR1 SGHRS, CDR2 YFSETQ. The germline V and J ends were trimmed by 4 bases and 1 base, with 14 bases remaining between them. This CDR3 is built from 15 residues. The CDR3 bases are TGCGCCAGCAGCCGCATCCAGGGTAGCCAAGAGACCCAGTACTTC. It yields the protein CASSRIQGSQETQYF.

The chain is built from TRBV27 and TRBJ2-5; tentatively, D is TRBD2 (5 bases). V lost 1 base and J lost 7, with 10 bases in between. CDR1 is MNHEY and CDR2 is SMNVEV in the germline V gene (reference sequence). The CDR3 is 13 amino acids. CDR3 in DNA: TGTGCCAGCAGTTTATGGACCGAGGGGACCCAGTACTTC. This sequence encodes CASSLWTEGTQYF.

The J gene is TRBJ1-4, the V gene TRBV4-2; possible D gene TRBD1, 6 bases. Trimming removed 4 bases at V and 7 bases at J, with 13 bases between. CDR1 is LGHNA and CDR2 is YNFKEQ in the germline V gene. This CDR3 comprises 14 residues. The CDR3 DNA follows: TGTGCCAGCAGCCCGACAGGATGGGGTGAAAAACTGTTTTTT. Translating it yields CASSPTGWGEKLFF.

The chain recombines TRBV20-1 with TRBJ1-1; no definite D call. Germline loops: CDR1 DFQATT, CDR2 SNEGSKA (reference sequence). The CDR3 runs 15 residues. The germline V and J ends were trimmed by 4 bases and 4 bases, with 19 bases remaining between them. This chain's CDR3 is CSAKRSATVSTEAFF. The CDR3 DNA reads TGCAGTGCTAAGAGGTCGGCCACCGTGTCCACTGAAGCTTTCTTT.

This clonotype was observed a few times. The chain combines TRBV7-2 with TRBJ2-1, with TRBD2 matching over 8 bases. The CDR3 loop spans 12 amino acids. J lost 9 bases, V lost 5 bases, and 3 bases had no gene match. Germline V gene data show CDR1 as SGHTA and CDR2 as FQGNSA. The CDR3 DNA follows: TGTGCCAGCAGCAAACTAGCGGTTGAGCAGTTCTTC. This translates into CASSKLAVEQFF.

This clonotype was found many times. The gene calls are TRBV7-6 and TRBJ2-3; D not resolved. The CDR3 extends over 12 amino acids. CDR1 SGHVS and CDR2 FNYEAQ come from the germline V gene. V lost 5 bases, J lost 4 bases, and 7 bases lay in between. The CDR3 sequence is CASSNTPDTQYF. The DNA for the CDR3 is TGTGCCAGCAGCAATACTCCAGATACGCAGTATTTT.

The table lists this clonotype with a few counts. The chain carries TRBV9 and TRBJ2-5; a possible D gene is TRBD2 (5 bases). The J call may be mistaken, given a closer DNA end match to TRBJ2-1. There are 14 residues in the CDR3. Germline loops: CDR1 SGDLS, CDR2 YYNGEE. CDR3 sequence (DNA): TGTGCCAGCAGCGTATCGGAGGCCTACAATGAGCAGTTCTTC. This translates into CASSVSEAYNEQFF.

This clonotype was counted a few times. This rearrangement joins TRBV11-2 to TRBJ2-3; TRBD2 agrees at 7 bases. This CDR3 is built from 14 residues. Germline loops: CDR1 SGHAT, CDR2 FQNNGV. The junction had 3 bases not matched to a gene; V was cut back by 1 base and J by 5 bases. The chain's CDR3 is CASSLVGGEDTQYF. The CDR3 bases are TGTGCCAGCAGCTTAGTTGGGGGGGAAGATACGCAGTATTTT.

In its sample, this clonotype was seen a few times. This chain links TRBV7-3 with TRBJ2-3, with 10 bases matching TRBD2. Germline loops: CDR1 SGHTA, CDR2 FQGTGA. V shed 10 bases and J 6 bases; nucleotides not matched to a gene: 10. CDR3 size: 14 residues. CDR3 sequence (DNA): TGTGCCACCAGGGCTAGCGGGAGTTCTGATACGCAGTATTTT. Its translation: CATRASGSSDTQYF.